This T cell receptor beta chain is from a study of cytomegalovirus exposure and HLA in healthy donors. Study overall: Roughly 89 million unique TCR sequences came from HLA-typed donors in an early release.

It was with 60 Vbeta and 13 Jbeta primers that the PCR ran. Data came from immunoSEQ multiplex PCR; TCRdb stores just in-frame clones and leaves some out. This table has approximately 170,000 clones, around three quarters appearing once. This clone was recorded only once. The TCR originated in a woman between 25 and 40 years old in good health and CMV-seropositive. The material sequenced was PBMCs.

CDR3 loop: CASSPRVGGGRNQPQHF. CDR3 nucleotides: TGTGCCAGCAGTCCGCGGGTCGGAGGGGGCCGCAATCAGCCCCAGCATTTT. V is TRBV27 and J is TRBJ1-5; TRBD1 aligns across 7 bases. The V and J ends lost 5 bases and 2 bases, in that order; junction bases with no gene match: 12. This CDR3 region has 17 residues. Germline assignment: CDR1 MNHEY and CDR2 SMNVEV (reference sequence).